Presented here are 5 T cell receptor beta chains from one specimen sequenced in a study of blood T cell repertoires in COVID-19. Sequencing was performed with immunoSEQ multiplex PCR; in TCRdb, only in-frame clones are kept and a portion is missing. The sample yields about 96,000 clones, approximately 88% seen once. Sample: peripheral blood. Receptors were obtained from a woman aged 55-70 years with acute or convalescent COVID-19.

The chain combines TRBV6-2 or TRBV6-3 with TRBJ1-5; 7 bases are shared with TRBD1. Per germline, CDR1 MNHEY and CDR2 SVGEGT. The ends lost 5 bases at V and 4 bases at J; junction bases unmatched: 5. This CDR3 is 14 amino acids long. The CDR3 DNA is TGTGCCAGCAGTGGGGGACAGATAAATCAGCCCCAGCATTTT. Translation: CASSGGQINQPQHF.

The CDR3 sequence: CASSQVGGGGFEQYF. The CDR3 region has the DNA TGTGCCAGCAGCCAAGTCGGCGGGGGGGGCTTCGAGCAGTACTTC. The chain has TRBV3-1 (or the pseudogene TRBV3-2) and TRBJ2-7; TRBD2 aligns across 9 bases. In germline, CDR1 is LGHDT, CDR2 YNNKEL (reference sequence). V was clipped by 1 base and J by 6 bases; unmatched bases: 7. The length of the CDR3 is 15 residues.

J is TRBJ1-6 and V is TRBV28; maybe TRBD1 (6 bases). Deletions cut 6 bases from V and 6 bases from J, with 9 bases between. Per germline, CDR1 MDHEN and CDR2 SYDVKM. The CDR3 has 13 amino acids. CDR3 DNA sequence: TGTGCCAGCAGGGCAGGGGTTAATTCACCCCTCCACTTT. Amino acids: CASRAGVNSPLHF. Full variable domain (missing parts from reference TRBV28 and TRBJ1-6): DVKVTQSSRYLVKRTGEKVFLECVQDMDHENMFWYRQDPGLGLRLIYFSYDVKMKEKGDIPEGYSVSREKKERFSLILESASTNQTSMYLCASRAGVNSPLHFGNGTRLTVT.

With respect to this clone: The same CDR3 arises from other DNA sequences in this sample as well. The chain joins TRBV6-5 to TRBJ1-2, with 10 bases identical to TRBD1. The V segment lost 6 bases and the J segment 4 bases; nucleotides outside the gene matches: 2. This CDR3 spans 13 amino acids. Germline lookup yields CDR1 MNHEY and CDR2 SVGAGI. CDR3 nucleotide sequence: TGTGCCAGCAGGCGGACAGGGGGCTATGGCTACACCTTC. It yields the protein CASRRTGGYGYTF.

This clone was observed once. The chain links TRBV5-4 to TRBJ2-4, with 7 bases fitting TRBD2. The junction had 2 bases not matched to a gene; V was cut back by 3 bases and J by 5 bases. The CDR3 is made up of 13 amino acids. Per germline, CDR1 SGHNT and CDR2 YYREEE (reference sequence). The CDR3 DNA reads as TGTGCCAGCAGCTCGGGGGGAGAAAACATTCAGTACTTC. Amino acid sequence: CASSSGGENIQYF.